The subject of this entry is one T cell receptor (beta chain). This entry belongs to a study of blood T cell repertoires in COVID-19. This table comes from immunoSEQ multiplex PCR, and its TCRdb copy is limited to in-frame clones, with some not included. Of around 200,000 clones in the sample, less than 85% are singletons; the top ten hold under 20%. The sequenced sample was PBMCs or T cells enriched from blood (not recorded which). This sequence was found in a man aged 35 to 55 who had recovered from COVID-19.

CDR3 amino acids: CSVRDTVSNQPQHF. The CDR3 DNA follows: TGCAGCGTTCGAGACACGGTTAGCAATCAGCCCCAGCATTTT. The V call is TRBV29-1, the J call TRBJ1-5; D gene ambiguous. V was clipped by 5 bases and J by 0 bases, with 11 bases between them. This CDR3 comprises 14 residues. The V gene's germline CDR1 is SQVTM and CDR2 ANQGSEA.